This T cell receptor (beta chain) came from a study of blood T cell repertoires in COVID-19. About the research overall: COVID-19 samples, acute and convalescent, were from the United States, Italy and Spain.

The protocol was immunoSEQ multiplex PCR, while the TCRdb copy is restricted to in-frame clones and leaves out a portion. The sample carries over 200,000 clones, roughly 85% recorded once. V gave up 3 bases and J gave up 8 bases, with 17 bases separating them. The CDR3 is 15 amino acids. CDR1 MGHRA and CDR2 YSYEKL come from the germline V gene. The V gene is TRBV4-1, the J gene TRBJ1-5, with TRBD1 as a possible D gene (6 bases). The sequenced sample was peripheral blood. This clonotype was obtained from a woman between 18 and 30 years old who had recovered from COVID-19. The CDR3: CASSHSQGSDKPQHF. The CDR3 DNA is TGCGCCAGCAGCCATTCTCAGGGGTCCGATAAGCCCCAGCATTTT.